The 27 T cell receptor beta chains below all came from one sample that was sequenced in a study of blood T cells in healthy people across ages. Combining a sample-barcoded 5' primer with a J-beta primer mix, a second PCR ran for roughly 6 to 12 cycles. One entry per CDR3 protein results from TCRdb running MiXCR on the 5' RACE reads. The table has about 680,000 distinct CDR3 sequences, 49% seen once; the top ten hold about 32%. Sequencing used blood. These receptors were collected from a woman aged 60-75 years in good health.

CDR3 coding DNA: TGTGCCAGCAGTCTGACAGGGCTTAACTATGGCTACACCTTC. This encodes CASSLTGLNYGYTF. The V call is TRBV27, the J call TRBJ1-2; 7 bases fit TRBD1. V trimming: 5 bases; J trimming: 1 base; junction bases outside the gene matches: 4. The CDR3 is 14 amino acids. The germline CDR1 and CDR2 sequences are MNHEY and SMNVEV (reference sequence).

This clonotype was counted a single time. This rearrangement joins TRBV5-1 to TRBJ2-7; 10 nucleotides line up with TRBD1. Per the germline V gene, CDR1 is SGHRS and CDR2 is YFSETQ. J gave up 3 bases and V 4 bases, and 4 bases lay outside the gene matches. The CDR3 is made up of 14 amino acids. Written as DNA, the CDR3 is TGCGCCAGCAGCATGGGACAGGGGCTCTACGAGCAGTACTTC. Translating it yields CASSMGQGLYEQYF. Full variable domain (rest looked up from reference TRBV5-1 and TRBJ2-7): KAGVTQTPRYLIKTRGQQVTLSCSPISGHRSVSWYQQTPGQGLQFLFEYFSETQRNKGNFPGRFSGRQFSNSRSEMNVSTLELGDSALYLCASSMGQGLYEQYFGPGTRLTVT.

Only a few counts were recorded for this clonotype. This CDR3 is CASSTGQNYGYTF. Written as DNA, the CDR3 is TGTGCCAGCAGCACGGGACAGAACTATGGCTACACCTTC. The chain carries TRBV7-2 and TRBJ1-2, with 7 bases matching TRBD1. Germline CDR1 SGHTA, CDR2 FQGNSA. The V segment lost 5 bases and the J segment 2 bases; nucleotides outside the gene matches: 2. CDR3 size: 13 residues.

This chain uses TRBV20-1 with TRBJ1-2; a possible D gene is TRBD1 (5 bases). Germline-derived CDR1 and CDR2 are DFQATT and SNEGSKA (reference sequence). Trimming pared 3 bases from V and 5 bases from J, leaving 22 bases between. The length of the CDR3 is 16 residues. The CDR3 protein is CSASRVRDSYRYGYTF. The CDR3 bases are TGCAGTGCTAGCCGAGTTAGGGACTCCTATCGGTATGGCTACACCTTC.

A note on this clonotype: Just one base apart from a much larger clone, this may be a read error. The gene calls are TRBV29-1 and TRBJ2-3; tentatively, D is TRBD1 or TRBD2 (5 bases each). CDR1 is SQVTM, CDR2 ANQGSEA, per germline. This CDR3 is 15 amino acids long. The CDR3: CSVEGLPGTPDAQYF. The CDR3 nucleotides are TGCAGCGTTGAAGGACTCCCAGGGACCCCAGATGCGCAGTATTTT.

There are a few counts of this clonotype. This sequence joins TRBV29-1 and TRBJ2-4, with TRBD2 identical over 14 bases. The closer fit of TRBJ2-7 to the DNA end suggests the J call may be wrong. Germline values: CDR1 SQVTM, CDR2 ANQGSEA. CDR3 length: 14 amino acids. CDR3 sequence reads: CSVTGTSGSYEQYF. The CDR3 coding sequence is TGCAGCGTCACCGGGACTAGCGGGAGCTACGAGCAGTACTTC.

V and J are TRBV20-1 and TRBJ1-1; D remains unclear. The CDR3 is 13 residues long. CDR1 is DFQATT and CDR2 is SNEGSKA in the germline V gene (reference sequence). V lost 3 bases, J lost 0 bases, and 8 bases lay in between. CDR3 DNA: TGCAGTGCTAGCGACGGCCTGAACACTGAAGCTTTCTTT. This translates into CSASDGLNTEAFF.

The chain links TRBV5-1 to TRBJ1-2; no clear D gene. Germline values: CDR1 SGHRS, CDR2 YFSETQ. The CDR3 is 15 amino acids. V was trimmed by 0 bases and J by 7 bases, leaving 16 bases between them. The CDR3 DNA follows: TGCGCCAGCAGCTTGGTGGTCACGTCCCCAATTGGCTACACCTTC. It yields the protein CASSLVVTSPIGYTF.

The gene calls are TRBV6-2 or TRBV6-3 and TRBJ1-1; TRBD1 might be the D (5 bases). The CDR3 spans 13 residues. The V end lost 2 bases, the J end lost 8 bases, and 12 bases lay between the germline ends. Germline CDR1 is MNHEY and CDR2 is SVGEGT. DNA for the CDR3: TGTGCCAGCAGTTACGGACACTCGGCCGAAGCTTTCTTT. This codes for CASSYGHSAEAFF.

This clonotype was counted many times. The rearrangement joins TRBV7-2 to TRBJ2-4; TRBD2 is a possible D gene (5 bases). Trimming removed 0 bases at V and 6 bases at J, with 12 bases between. CDR3 length: 15 amino acids. Germline V gives CDR1 SGHTA, CDR2 FQGNSA. The CDR3 loop reads CASSLAGRRGNIQYF. The CDR3 DNA reads TGTGCCAGCAGCTTAGCTGGCCGCCGGGGAAACATTCAGTACTTC.

In this sample, this clonotype turned up a few times. The CDR3 is CASSVGGRVQETQYF. The CDR3 DNA reads as TGTGCCAGCAGCGTTGGCGGGAGGGTCCAAGAGACCCAGTACTTC. The chain combines TRBV9 with TRBJ2-5; TRBD2 matches 9 bases. Trimming removed 2 bases from V and 1 base from J; junction bases left unmatched: 3. CDR1 and CDR2 from the germline V gene are SGDLS and YYNGEE. This CDR3 has 15 amino acids.

In its sample, this clonotype was seen a few times. The genes are TRBV4-2 and TRBJ2-4, with D unresolved. The J call is uncertain, as TRBJ2-7 better fits the DNA end. Looked up from germline, CDR1 is LGHNA and CDR2 is YNFKEQ. The CDR3 length is 14 residues. The CDR3 is CASSNPGHDNEQYF. The CDR3 DNA is TGTGCCAGCAGCAACCCGGGCCATGACAACGAGCAGTACTTC.

The gene calls are TRBV7-2 and TRBJ2-4; D possibly uses TRBD1 or TRBD2 (6 bases each). Germline V gene data show CDR1 as SGHTA and CDR2 as FQGNSA. This CDR3 has 15 amino acids. The V and J ends lost 7 bases and 2 bases respectively, with 15 bases between them. The CDR3 DNA is TGTGCCAGCAATTTAGGGGGAGGAACCAAAAACATTCAGTACTTC. Amino acids: CASNLGGGTKNIQYF.

This chain joins TRBV15 and TRBJ2-7; TRBD2 is a possible D gene (6 bases). This CDR3 has 12 amino acids. Trimming shortened V by 8 bases and J by 2 bases, and 10 bases separated the two germline ends. Per germline, CDR1 LNHNV and CDR2 YYDKDF (reference sequence). CDR3 DNA: TGTGCCACCGCGGAGGGCCCCTACGAGCAGTACTTC. Encoded protein: CATAEGPYEQYF.

This clonotype was detected only a few times. The chain employs TRBV5-5 and TRBJ2-1, with 10 bases that match TRBD2. The germline CDR1 and CDR2 sequences are SGHKS and YYEKEE (reference sequence). The CDR3 has 17 amino acids. V gave up 3 bases and J gave up 8 bases; unmatched junction bases: 14. The CDR3 region has the DNA TGTGCCAGCAGCTCCACGCTCAGGGCTAGCGGGAGTTATGAGCAGTTCTTC. Encoded protein: CASSSTLRASGSYEQFF.

This chain joins TRBV5-6 and TRBJ2-1; possible D gene TRBD2, 7 bases. Trimming stripped 0 bases from V and 4 bases from J, with 14 bases between. The germline V gene has CDR1 SGHDT and CDR2 YYEEEE. The CDR3 is 16 amino acids. The CDR3, as DNA: TGTGCCAGCAGCTTGGACCGGGGGGCTACATACAATGAGCAGTTCTTC. Protein: CASSLDRGATYNEQFF.

The chain links TRBV9 to TRBJ2-7; 12 bases agree with TRBD2. Germline lookup yields CDR1 SGDLS and CDR2 YYNGEE. The CDR3 consists of 17 residues. The V and J ends lost 4 bases and 5 bases, in that order; junction bases with no gene match: 13. CDR3 coding DNA: TGTGCCAGCAGCACTAGTTCGACTAGCGGGAGAACAAACGAGCAGTACTTC. Its translation is CASSTSSTSGRTNEQYF. Variable domain in full (rest from reference TRBV9 and TRBJ2-7): DSGVTQTPKHLITATGQRVTLRCSPRSGDLSVYWYQQSLDQGLQFLIQYYNGEERAKGNILERFSAQQFPDLHSELNLSSLELGDSALYFCASSTSSTSGRTNEQYFGPGTRLTVT.

The genes are TRBV20-1 and TRBJ2-4; tentatively, D is TRBD1 (5 bases). CDR3 length equals 15 residues. Germline assignment: CDR1 DFQATT and CDR2 SNEGSKA (reference sequence). V was cut by 3 bases and J by 0 bases, with 12 bases left in between. The CDR3 nucleotides are TGCAGTGCTAGTGCCCAGGGCGAAGCCAAAAACATTCAGTACTTC. It codes for CSASAQGEAKNIQYF.

This rearrangement joins TRBV20-1 to TRBJ2-7, with D perhaps assigned TRBD1 or TRBD2 (5 bases each). CDR1 is DFQATT, CDR2 SNEGSKA, per germline (reference sequence). CDR3 size: 12 residues. V was clipped by 2 bases and J by 4 bases, with 9 bases between them. In nucleotides, the CDR3 is TGCAGTGCTAGAAGGGACCAATACGAGCAGTACTTC. This encodes CSARRDQYEQYF.

The V call is TRBV29-1, the J call TRBJ1-5, with 7 positions matching TRBD1. The CDR3 is 13 amino acids. The trim removed 6 bases at V and 3 bases at J, leaving 5 bases unmatched. The germline V gene has CDR1 SQVTM and CDR2 ANQGSEA. CDR3 coding DNA: TGCAGCGTCGGCGGACAGGTCAATCAGCCCCAGCATTTT. It specifies CSVGGQVNQPQHF.

For the CDR3, the DNA is TGTGCCAGCAGTTTTGGTTATAGGCAAGAGACCCAGTACTTC. Residues: CASSFGYRQETQYF. The V call is TRBV12-3 or TRBV12-4, the J call TRBJ2-5; no reliable D call. The CDR3 spans 14 residues. V lost 3 bases and J lost 2, with 10 bases in between.

The chain couples TRBV28 to TRBJ1-2; D perhaps matches TRBD1 (6 bases). V lost 6 bases and J 7 bases, leaving 15 bases between the germline ends. The CDR3 spans 13 residues. Germline V CDR1 and CDR2: MDHEN, SYDVKM. The CDR3 sequence: CASRAQGRVGYTF. CDR3 DNA sequence: TGTGCCAGCAGAGCTCAGGGGCGGGTTGGCTACACCTTC.

This chain joins TRBV29-1 and TRBJ2-6, with 9 bases lining up with TRBD2. This CDR3 comprises 16 residues. V shed 1 base, J shed 10 bases, and the junction held 11 bases outside the gene matches. Germline CDR1 is SQVTM and CDR2 is ANQGSEA. The CDR3 loop is CSVEGGASGDLNVLTF. The CDR3 DNA is TGCAGCGTTGAAGGAGGGGCTAGCGGGGACTTAAACGTCCTGACTTTC.

The gene calls are TRBV27 and TRBJ1-1; 10 bases map to TRBD1. Germline-derived CDR1 and CDR2 are MNHEY and SMNVEV (reference sequence). CDR3 length: 15 residues. J lost 5 bases, V lost 6 bases, and 9 bases had no gene match. CDR3: CASRKPGTGATEAFF. The CDR3, as DNA: TGTGCCAGCAGAAAACCCGGGACAGGGGCGACTGAAGCTTTCTTT.

This clonotype was detected a few times. The chain recombines TRBV6-2 or TRBV6-3 with TRBJ2-1; no clear D. Trimming stripped 2 bases from V and 11 bases from J, with 7 bases between. The CDR3 has 11 amino acids. Germline loops: CDR1 MNHEY, CDR2 SVGEGT. Written as DNA, the CDR3 is TGTGCCAGCAGTTACGAGATGAAGCAGTTCTTC. Translating gives CASSYEMKQFF.

This clonotype occurred many times. V and J are TRBV5-6 and TRBJ1-5; no firm D call. Trimming pared 0 bases from V and 5 bases from J, leaving 3 bases between. Looked up from germline, CDR1 is SGHDT and CDR2 is YYEEEE. The CDR3 length is 12 residues. CDR3 sequence (DNA): TGTGCCAGCAGCTTGGTGGATCAGCCCCAGCATTTT. It yields the protein CASSLVDQPQHF.

This clonotype was detected only a few times. This chain uses TRBV21-1 with TRBJ1-6; TRBD1, as called in the table, went unchecked against the DNA. TRBV21-1 is recorded as a pseudogene. The CDR3 contains 18 residues. CDR3 nucleotides: TGTGCCAGCAGCAAAGGGCGACAGGGGGTGTCGAATAATTCACCCCTCCACTTT. Translated: CASSKGRQGVSNNSPLHF.